This T cell receptor (beta chain) emerged from a study of control samples from healthy donors and cancer patients. Trimming left V 4 bases short and J 7 bases short, with 13 bases between. The CDR3 runs to 13 residues. Germline V CDR1 and CDR2: LGHDT, YNNKEL (reference sequence). Here immunoSEQ multiplex PCR was the method, and the copy in TCRdb shows in-frame clones only, minus some. The table shows about 160,000 clones, with 96% occurring only once. The sample taken for sequencing was blood. The V gene is TRBV3-1 (or the pseudogene TRBV3-2), the J gene TRBJ1-1; TRBD1 is a possible D gene (6 bases). The source of this sequence is a woman aged 30 to 39 in good health. CDR3 sequence: CASSPTGAGEAFF. The CDR3, as DNA: TGTGCCAGCAGCCCGACAGGCGCCGGTGAAGCTTTCTTT.